This T cell receptor beta chain is drawn from a study of cytomegalovirus exposure and HLA in healthy donors (TCRdb year 2017). About the full investigation: An earlier analysis of roughly 500 of the donors reported 250 to 350 Gb of sequence data and about 120 million unique TCR beta sequences obtained from some 200 million T cells. Among roughly 400 genotyped donors of the cohort, an average of about 240,000 unique TCR beta nucleotide sequences were sequenced per donor, roughly 20% of them non-productive. All discovery cohort repertoires had been generated on a single sequencing platform. Roughly 320 gigabases of sequencing data and roughly 80 million unique TCR sequences made up an early release that covered approximately 650 HLA-typed donors. To predict cytomegalovirus infection status, the study combined high-throughput TCR immunosequencing, statistical association of individual TCRs with disease status, and machine learning. Of the 300 to 450 genotyped donors, roughly 85% fell in the genetic ancestry cluster associated with self-reported Caucasian donors. An earlier analysis of 587 of the donors used high-throughput TCR beta sequencing to judge whether each TCR beta V gene segment behaved as functional or pseudogenic. Several DR-DQ haplotypes were treated as single units for association and clustering because of strong linkage in the cohort. The number of typed donors differed by locus: roughly 620-640 for A, B, C, DRB1 and DQB1; 522 for DQA1; approximately 600 for DPA1; and about 450 for DPB1. Rather than drawing on any new phenotypic data, the later analysis identified candidate immune exposures from TCR beta sequences and the way those sequences occurred across donors. Genome-wide SNP genotypes for about three fifths of the roughly 700 donors were used in a later genetic analysis, which treated that subset as a discovery cohort. The study was designed to test whether signatures of past pathogen exposure could be identified by cataloging public T cell receptors. Using immunosequencing, the study profiled T cell repertoires from roughly 650 subjects and related those repertoires to cytomegalovirus serostatus. Both class I and class II loci were covered by HLA typing, at four-digit resolution. To study patterns of TCR occurrence, a later analysis re-analyzed previously published TCR beta repertoires from several hundred donors and added high-resolution HLA genotyping. Donor age, sex, ethnicity and CMV serostatus were collected together with the repertoire data. Besides the first cohort of 666 subjects, a separate validation cohort made up of 90 to 150 different subjects was used.

Overall study outcomes, separate from this receptor: According to the authors, the approach could potentially be generalized to other disease states and immunological phenotypes. Cytomegalovirus status was reported to be diagnosed by the classifier with high specificity and sensitivity in both the original and validation cohorts. A later analysis associated approximately 17,000 TCR beta sequences with specific HLA alleles at a false discovery rate of 0.05. A group of highly shared sequence variants was considered likely to be a technical artifact of the sequencing pipeline. Linkage disequilibrium might explain the correlated functional status among segregating V segments, but an unknown experimental factor could not be ruled out. The study listed 150 to 200 TCR beta chains as associated with cytomegalovirus. According to a later genetic analysis, donors in an Asian-associated ancestry cluster had fewer N-insertions in productive TCRs than the roughly 670-donor mean. An earlier analysis of approximately 500 of the donors showed that most TCR beta V segments appeared in productive rearrangements either about 90% or about 30% of the time, which broadly matched IMGT annotations. According to a later analysis, most CMV-associated TCR beta chains appeared to be HLA-restricted, and the HLA associations seemed to be driven largely by CMV exposure. A few of the identified cytomegalovirus-associated TCR beta chains were confirmed in vitro to be specific for cytomegalovirus antigens. Because HLA typing was missing for some donors at each locus, association tests included only the typed subset. Most TCR sequences were observed very rarely across donors, whereas some public TCRs were present in many individuals. A later analysis found that HLA-associated TCR beta chains were more clonally expanded and had lower generation probabilities than equally common non-associated chains. Roughly uniform sequencing depth across donors was assumed in presence/absence analyses, although this assumption may not hold. Several of the top co-occurrence clusters appeared to be linked to parvovirus B19, influenza, CMV and Epstein-Barr virus, according to a later analysis. Because counts were too low, seventeen rarely observed V segments, including chromosome 9 orphons, were left out of the earlier analysis of 587 of the donors. An association between a missense DCLRE1C variant and V-gene and J-gene trimming of TCR beta chains was found in a later genetic analysis and replicated in an independent cohort. A further reported finding was that TCR beta sequences accurately predicted the HLA-A and HLA-B alleles for most subjects in the first cohort. The only immune exposure information available for the cohort was CMV serostatus. A later analysis found that TCR association rates varied across HLA loci, with DRB1 alleles showing the most associated TCRs and HLA-C alleles the fewest. Only TCR beta chains were sequenced in this cohort, and the absence of alpha or paired-chain data limited detectable features. Assigning TCR associations to individual alleles was difficult when HLA alleles, especially DR and DQ, strongly co-occurred. Some IMGT-functional V segments, including TRBV6-2 and TRBV6-3, could not be distinguished by the 87-base-pair reads and were therefore excluded.

The cohort comprised 710 or so healthy bone marrow donors. Cohort members were all nominally healthy when sampled, although unrecorded immune exposures were likely present. The donor was CMV seronegative and was included in the group of 352 seronegative cohort members. Each donor provided a peripheral blood sample, and peripheral blood mononuclear cells were used for TCR beta sequencing. The Qiagen DNeasy Blood Extraction Kit was used to extract genomic DNA from the blood cell samples. On this clone itself: Its antigen specificity is not known. Base qualities are missing; no much larger clone stands one base away.

Library prep was done by the immunoSEQ multiplex PCR assay. A mixture of 60 forward primers for TCR Vbeta segments and 13 reverse primers for TCR Jbeta segments was used in the multiplex PCR. Amplification of the CDR3 region of rearranged TCR beta genes was performed with a multiplex PCR assay on genomic DNA. On the Illumina HiSeq System, the amplified TCR beta libraries were sequenced as 87-base-pair reads. The authors' analysis ran thus. A later analysis tallied 75 million to 95 million unique TCR beta chains across the 666 repertoires, and about 10 million of those chains were shared by two or more donors. A nearest-neighbor algorithm error-corrected the raw reads and collapsed the reads into unique sequences, merging closely related sequences to remove PCR and sequencing errors. To assign V, D and J gene segments, CDR3 sequences were aligned to IMGT reference sequences. For a sequence to be retained, at least a six-nucleotide match to both a V gene segment and a J gene segment was required. A rearrangement was called productive if the CDR3 had no stop codons and remained in frame with V and J, and every other rearrangement was called non-productive. Following IMGT convention, CDR3 was defined as the stretch from the second conserved V-encoded cysteine up to the conserved J-encoded phenylalanine. In an earlier analysis of approximately 590 of the donors, sequences lacking an unambiguous match to a single V gene segment were excluded. An earlier analysis of a few hundred of the donors classified V segments as functional when productive rearrangements were above 56.7% and as segregating when the standard deviation between donors was above 5%. To diagnose cytomegalovirus status from the catalog of TCR beta chain sequences, a statistical classification framework was built. In a later analysis, V and J genes were assigned by comparing TCR nucleotide sequences against IMGT/GENE-DB human TR gene sequences. A later analysis assigned CDR3 sequences and most-parsimonious VDJ recombination scenarios with the TCRdist pipeline. In a later analysis, every TCR beta chain was defined by the combination of its CDR3 amino acid sequence and its V-gene family, and reads without a unique V-gene family were dropped. As a way to deal with suspected cross-contamination and a sequencing artifact, a later analysis dropped 450 to 700 nucleotide sequences that were highly shared and had low generation probability. A later analysis calculated a clonal expansion index for each public chain from normalized within-repertoire ranks of inferred template counts. Generation probabilities in a later analysis came from a VDJ recombination model fitted to out-of-frame rearrangements, and those results were checked against IGoR. Hypergeometric tests were used in a later analysis to score TCR-TCR, TCR-HLA and TCR-CMV co-occurrence, with a repertoire-size bias correction applied to the TCR pairs. False discovery rates were estimated in a later analysis by permuting HLA or CMV assignments 20 times. In a later analysis, co-occurring TCRs were grouped with DBSCAN, and TCRdist sequence similarity was added when clustering was performed within HLA-allele-positive subsets. Repertoires with fewer than 30,000 or more than 120,000 public chains, plus five repertoires with anomalous nucleotide sharing, were excluded from co-occurrence clustering. Not all clones reach the TCRdb copy of this immuneACCESS table, which keeps in-frame sequences only. Checked studies attribute under half of the gap to unresolved V genes and leave the rest unexplained. D and trimming were read from the DNA, whereas the V and J calls and clone size are those reported in that table. The sample records roughly 230,000 clones, roughly 91% of which are singletons. The top ten hold about 1.7% of the sample.

V and J are trimmed by 7 bases and 5 bases, and the gene matches miss 4 bases of the junction. From the cysteine through the phenylalanine, the CDR3 covers 14 amino acids. Left in the record is the CDR3 DNA by itself, 42 bases read in frame from the first base. As encoded in the germline V gene (reference sequence), CDR1 is LNHDA while CDR2 is SQIVND. Sequencing was done on a sample of PBMCs. The chain employs TRBV19 and TRBJ1-5, and 11 junctional nucleotides match TRBD1. The source is a girl aged 2 to 10 in good health and CMV-seronegative. CDR3 loop: CASTRDRGYQPQHF. The DNA sequence reads TGTGCCAGTACCAGGGACAGGGGGTATCAGCCCCAGCATTTT.